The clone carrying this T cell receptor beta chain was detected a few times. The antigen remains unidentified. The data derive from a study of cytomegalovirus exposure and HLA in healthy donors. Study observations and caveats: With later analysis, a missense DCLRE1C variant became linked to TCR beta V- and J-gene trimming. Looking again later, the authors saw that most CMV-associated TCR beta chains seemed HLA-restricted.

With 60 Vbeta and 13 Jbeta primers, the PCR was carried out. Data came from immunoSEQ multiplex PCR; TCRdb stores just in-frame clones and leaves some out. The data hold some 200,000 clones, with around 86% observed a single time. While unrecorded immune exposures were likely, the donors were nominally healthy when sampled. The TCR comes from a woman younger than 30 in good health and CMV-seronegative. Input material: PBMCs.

The CDR3 spells CASKVTGTGGDEQFF. The CDR3, as DNA: TGTGCCAGCAAAGTGACCGGGACAGGGGGCGATGAGCAGTTCTTC. The chain joins TRBV6-1 to TRBJ2-1; TRBD1 aligns across 12 bases. V lost 7 bases, J lost 8 bases, and 9 bases stayed unmatched. Germline V gene lookup returns CDR1 MNHNS and CDR2 SASEGT. There are 15 residues in the CDR3.